The rows below give T cell receptor beta chains drawn from one sample of a study of T cell repertoires in cytomegalovirus infection. Which antigens these TCRs recognize remains unknown. TCRdb fed the reads into MiXCR, producing one record per CDR3 protein. This table has approximately 65,000 distinct CDR3 sequences, 20% appearing once. This specimen consisted of CD8+ T cells from cultured PBMCs, obtained from culture after CMV antigen stimulation. Every receptor here comes from a human donor in good health (CMV status not recorded). Some clones in this sample may be carry-over from other donors' samples. The CDR3 runs from the conserved cysteine through the conserved F or W. D genes are given only for firm matches.

CDR3 protein: CASSVRDRVNEQYF
D gene: TRBD1
V gene: TRBV7-8

CDR3 protein: CASSQGQPETQYF
D gene: TRBD1
V gene: TRBV12-3/TRBV12-4

CDR3 protein: CASSSKTGVRNEQFF
D gene: TRBD1
V gene: TRBV27

CDR3 protein: CASRGGVNTEAFF
D gene: -
V gene: TRBV7-2

CDR3 protein: CASRSRFGGGYTF
D gene: -
V gene: TRBV2

CDR3 protein: CASSSISYEQYF
D gene: -
V gene: TRBV7-9

CDR3 protein: CASSYSADRAPYGYTF
D gene: TRBD1
V gene: TRBV6-8

CDR3 protein: CASSFWDQQETQYF
D gene: -
V gene: TRBV12-3/TRBV12-4

CDR3 protein: CASSEQPQGSSEKLFF
D gene: TRBD1
V gene: TRBV10-2

CDR3 protein: CSFRRLAGVNEQFF
D gene: TRBD2
V gene: TRBV20-1

CDR3 protein: CASSQTGGDGYTF
D gene: TRBD1
V gene: TRBV14

CDR3 protein: CASSLELPARYGYTF
D gene: -
V gene: TRBV7-9

CDR3 protein: CASSPRIRDTEAFF
D gene: -
V gene: TRBV19

CDR3 protein: CDSSLPLVGVDSPLHF
D gene: -
V gene: TRBV7-9

CDR3 protein: CASSTGTGIMETQYF
D gene: TRBD1
V gene: TRBV27

CDR3 protein: CASSSGLAGAYNEQFF
D gene: TRBD2
V gene: TRBV27

CDR3 protein: CSAKTVSSYEQYF
D gene: -
V gene: TRBV20-1

CDR3 protein: CASSSRPDIGDSPLHF
D gene: -
V gene: TRBV11-2

CDR3 protein: CASSEHGPASSYNEQFF
D gene: -
V gene: TRBV19

CDR3 protein: CASSLATGLAEAFF
D gene: TRBD1
V gene: TRBV7-6

CDR3 protein: CASSSPDKIYEQYF
D gene: -
V gene: TRBV7-9

CDR3 protein: CASSYTRGGGNTGELFF
D gene: -
V gene: TRBV6-2/TRBV6-3

CDR3 protein: CASSLVLDRGGEQYF
D gene: TRBD1
V gene: TRBV7-9

CDR3 protein: CSARTGDRDTQYF
D gene: TRBD1
V gene: TRBV20-1

CDR3 protein: CASSHERWNTEAFF
D gene: -
V gene: TRBV4-1

CDR3 protein: CASGAGPYEQYF
D gene: -
V gene: TRBV12-3/TRBV12-4

CDR3 protein: CASTGQTNTGELFF
D gene: -
V gene: TRBV7-2

CDR3 protein: CASSPRRIEAFF
D gene: -
V gene: TRBV7-9

CDR3 protein: CASPRPGVHMNTEAFF
D gene: -
V gene: TRBV30

CDR3 protein: CASSGSVDISYEQYF
D gene: -
V gene: TRBV2

CDR3 protein: CASTPNIPELFF
D gene: -
V gene: TRBV12-3/TRBV12-4

CDR3 protein: CASSQDRGWQETQYF
D gene: -
V gene: TRBV7-2

CDR3 protein: CASSLKGAETQYF
D gene: TRBD1
V gene: TRBV7-2

CDR3 protein: CASSLAWGPYEQYF
D gene: -
V gene: TRBV11-2

CDR3 protein: CASSPKGGETQYF
D gene: -
V gene: TRBV7-9

CDR3 protein: CASNSGDDYEQYF
D gene: TRBD2
V gene: TRBV9

CDR3 protein: CASSGTRGPREQFF
D gene: -
V gene: TRBV12-3/TRBV12-4

CDR3 protein: CATSDLVRSRAGTDTQYF
D gene: -
V gene: TRBV24-1

CDR3 protein: CASSLYLGTGREPLHF
D gene: TRBD1
V gene: TRBV27

CDR3 protein: CASSLGGYNQPQHF
D gene: -
V gene: TRBV7-9

CDR3 protein: CASSLARGGPYNEQFF
D gene: TRBD2
V gene: TRBV7-8

CDR3 protein: CASSYSVRAEAFF
D gene: -
V gene: TRBV6-6

CDR3 protein: CASSSDSKLFF
D gene: -
V gene: TRBV7-8

CDR3 protein: CASSDYRGQGDTEAFF
D gene: TRBD1
V gene: TRBV6-5

CDR3 protein: CAISESAGNTGELFF
D gene: -
V gene: TRBV10-3

CDR3 protein: CASLEQGSSYNEQFF
D gene: -
V gene: TRBV7-9

CDR3 protein: CASSLVAGGYYNEQFF
D gene: TRBD2
V gene: TRBV7-2

CDR3 protein: CASSLTSRGSYNEQFF
D gene: -
V gene: TRBV7-2

CDR3 protein: CASAETGGLIEAFF
D gene: -
V gene: TRBV5-1

CDR3 protein: CASSPLITGRTPDTQYF
D gene: -
V gene: TRBV7-9

CDR3 protein: CAIAGAGGKSTDTQYF
D gene: TRBD2
V gene: TRBV10-3

CDR3 protein: CASSPAGVLAFF
D gene: -
V gene: TRBV7-9

CDR3 protein: CASSKTSGGYNEQFF
D gene: TRBD2
V gene: TRBV11-2

CDR3 protein: CASSWEIGADTEAFF
D gene: -
V gene: TRBV7-2

CDR3 protein: CASSLGPTGNSPLHF
D gene: TRBD1
V gene: TRBV7-2

CDR3 protein: CASRPTGGRELSGYTF
D gene: -
V gene: TRBV6-5

CDR3 protein: CASSLLPAGEANSPLHF
D gene: -
V gene: TRBV12-3/TRBV12-4

CDR3 protein: CASSYSRGALGNIQYF
D gene: -
V gene: TRBV6-5

CDR3 protein: CASNPLATGQGPTGELFF
D gene: TRBD1
V gene: TRBV6-6